This T cell receptor beta chain was sequenced in a study of beta chain features in type 1 diabetes. Reverse transcribing all isolated RNA meant expressed TCRB transcripts were sequenced. Sequencing was performed with immunoSEQ multiplex PCR; in TCRdb, only in-frame clones are kept and a portion is missing. The table has some 240,000 clones, roughly 16% seen once. Findings and caveats of the study: Shortening that was moderate but significant affected the TCRB CDR3s of Type 1 diabetes patients in all four CD4+ subsets.

Germline V gene sequence: CDR1 SNHLY, CDR2 FYNNEI. V lost 6 bases, J lost 5 bases, and 8 bases lay in between. This CDR3 has 12 residues. Comments on this clone: The antigen is not known.

This clonotype originated in a young man with type 1 diabetes. This rearrangement joins TRBV2 to TRBJ2-1, with D uncertain. Sequences were obtained from naive CD4+ T cells from blood. The CDR3 here is CASRLEHNEQFF. CDR3 sequence (DNA): TGTGCCAGCAGGCTAGAACACAATGAGCAGTTCTTC.